This T cell receptor (beta chain) derives from a study of somatic mutations in cytotoxic T cells in rheumatoid arthritis. The germline gives CDR1 SGHTA, CDR2 FQGNSA. V was cut by 2 bases and J by 3 bases, with 13 bases left in between. This CDR3 spans 15 amino acids. Produced via immunoSEQ multiplex PCR; TCRdb's table is partial and in-frame only. The sample consists of about 17,000 clones, 65% to 85% of them appearing once. This receptor was taken from an adult with rheumatoid arthritis. The rearrangement uses TRBV7-2 and TRBJ1-1, with D tentatively TRBD1 (5 bases). Material: CD8+ T cells sorted from blood. CDR3 loop: CASSLRSGVDTEAFF. Written as DNA, the CDR3 is TGTGCCAGCAGCTTAAGGTCGGGGGTGGACACTGAAGCTTTCTTT.